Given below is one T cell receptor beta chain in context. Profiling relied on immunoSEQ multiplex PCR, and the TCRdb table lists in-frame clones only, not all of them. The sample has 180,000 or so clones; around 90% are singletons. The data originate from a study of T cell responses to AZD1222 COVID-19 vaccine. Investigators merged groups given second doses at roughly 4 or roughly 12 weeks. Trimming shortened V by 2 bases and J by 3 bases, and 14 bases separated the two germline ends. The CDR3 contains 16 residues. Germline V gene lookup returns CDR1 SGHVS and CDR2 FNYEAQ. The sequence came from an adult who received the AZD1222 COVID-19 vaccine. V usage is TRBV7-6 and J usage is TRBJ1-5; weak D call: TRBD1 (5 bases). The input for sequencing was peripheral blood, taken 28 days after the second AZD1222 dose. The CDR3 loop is CASSLSSGFNNQPQHF. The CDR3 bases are TGTGCCAGCAGCTTATCTTCAGGGTTTAACAATCAGCCCCAGCATTTT.